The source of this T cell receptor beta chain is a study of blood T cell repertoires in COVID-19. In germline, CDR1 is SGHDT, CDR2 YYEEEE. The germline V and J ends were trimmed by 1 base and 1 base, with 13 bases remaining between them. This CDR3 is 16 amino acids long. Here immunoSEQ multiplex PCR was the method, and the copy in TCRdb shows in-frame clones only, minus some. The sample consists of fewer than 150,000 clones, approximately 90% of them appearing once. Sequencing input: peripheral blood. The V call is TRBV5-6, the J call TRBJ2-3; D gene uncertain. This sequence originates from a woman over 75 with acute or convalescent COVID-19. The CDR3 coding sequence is TGTGCCAGCAGCTTGAGTTTGGATACAGGCACAGATACGCAGTATTTT. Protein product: CASSLSLDTGTDTQYF.